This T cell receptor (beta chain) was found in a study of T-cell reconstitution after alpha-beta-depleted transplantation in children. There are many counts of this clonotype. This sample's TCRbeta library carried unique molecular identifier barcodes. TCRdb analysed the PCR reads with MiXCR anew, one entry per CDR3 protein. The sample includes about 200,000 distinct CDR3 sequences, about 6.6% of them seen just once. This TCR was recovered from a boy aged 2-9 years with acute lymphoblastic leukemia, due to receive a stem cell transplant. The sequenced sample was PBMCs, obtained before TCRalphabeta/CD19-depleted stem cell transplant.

The CDR3 loop reads CASSPTGQGGNTIYF. The CDR3, as DNA: TGCGCCAGCAGCCCAACTGGACAGGGAGGAAACACCATATATTTT. The V gene is TRBV5-1, the J gene TRBJ1-3; TRBD1 agrees at 8 bases. The CDR3 is 15 residues long. After removal of 4 bases from V and 4 bases from J, the junction contained 7 bases not matched to a gene. The V gene's germline CDR1 is SGHRS and CDR2 YFSETQ.